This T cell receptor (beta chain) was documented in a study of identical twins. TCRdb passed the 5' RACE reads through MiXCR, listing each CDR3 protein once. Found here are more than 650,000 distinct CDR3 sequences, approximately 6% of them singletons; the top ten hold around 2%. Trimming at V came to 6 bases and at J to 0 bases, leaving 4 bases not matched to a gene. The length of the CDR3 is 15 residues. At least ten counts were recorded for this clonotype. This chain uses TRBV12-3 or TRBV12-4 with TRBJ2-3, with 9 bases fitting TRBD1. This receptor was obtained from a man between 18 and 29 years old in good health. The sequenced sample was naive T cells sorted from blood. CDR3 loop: CASSPQGASTDTQYF. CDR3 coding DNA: TGTGCCAGCAGCCCACAGGGGGCGAGCACAGATACGCAGTATTTT.